The sequence of this T cell receptor (beta chain) was determined in a study of blood T cell repertoires in COVID-19. Study-level information: Material from acute and convalescent COVID-19 was sourced from the United States, Italy and Spain. Sources were T cells, B-cell-depleted T cells, or PBMCs; the material itself was cDNA or gDNA.

Germline loops: CDR1 ENHRY, CDR2 SYGVKD. This CDR3 has 16 residues. V lost 3 bases, J lost 5 bases, and 9 bases stayed unmatched. Original data processing: Amplified reference gene primers provided the basis for estimating nucleated cell counts. Using immunoSEQ multiplex PCR, the repertoire was profiled, and TCRdb retains in-frame clones only, with some absent. For V, J and clone size, that table is used; D and trimming come from the DNA. Of about 160,000 clones in the sample, approximately 86% are singletons; the top ten hold roughly a tenth. The chain is built from TRBV10-3 and TRBJ2-3; 9 bases are a match to TRBD2. The receptor comes from a woman older than 75 with active or convalescent COVID-19. The sample was peripheral blood. This CDR3 reads CAISDVEREVRDTQYF. In nucleotides, the CDR3 is TGTGCCATCAGTGACGTCGAGCGGGAGGTGAGAGATACGCAGTATTTT.